A single sample is the source of the 17 T cell receptor beta chains below, sequenced in a study of T cell responses to AZD1222 COVID-19 vaccine. This table comes from immunoSEQ multiplex PCR, and its TCRdb copy is limited to in-frame clones, with some not included. The sample carries more than 95,000 clones, around nine tenths recorded once. The sample consisted of peripheral blood, taken on day 0 of AZD1222 vaccination. All receptors come from an adult in good health.

This clone was detected once. The chain carries TRBV7-2 and TRBJ1-5; D not certain. Germline V gene data show CDR1 as SGHTA and CDR2 as FQGNSA. The V end was cut by 4 bases, the J end by 2 bases, with 6 bases between. This CDR3 has 13 amino acids. CDR3 sequence (DNA): TGTGCCAGCAGCTCCCAGGGCAATCAGCCCCAGCATTTT. This codes for CASSSQGNQPQHF.

The chain employs TRBV27 and TRBJ2-5; the D is unclear. Trimming pared 2 bases from V and 0 bases from J, leaving 7 bases between. CDR1 and CDR2 from the germline V gene are MNHEY and SMNVEV (reference sequence). This CDR3 region has 14 residues. CDR3 DNA sequence: TGTGCCAGCAGTTTAAACCGTAACCAAGAGACCCAGTACTTC. Translation gives CASSLNRNQETQYF.

The chain employs TRBV7-2 and TRBJ1-2; TRBD1 is a possible D gene (6 bases). This CDR3 has 19 amino acids. Germline V gives CDR1 SGHTA, CDR2 FQGNSA. V lost 5 bases, J lost 0 bases, and 25 bases lay in between. CDR3 sequence: CASSPRLGGREEPNYGYTF. The CDR3 nucleotides are TGTGCCAGCAGCCCCCGTTTGGGGGGCAGGGAGGAACCTAACTATGGCTACACCTTC.

The chain has TRBV28 and TRBJ1-2; no definite D call. The CDR3 loop spans 14 amino acids. In germline, CDR1 is MDHEN, CDR2 SYDVKM. Deletions cut 6 bases from V and 1 base from J, with 12 bases between. In DNA, the CDR3 is TGTGCCAGCAGCCTCGAGATCCTTAACTATGGCTACACCTTC. This gives the protein CASSLEILNYGYTF.

This chain links TRBV28 with TRBJ2-7; tentative D call: TRBD2 (5 bases). The CDR3 is made up of 15 amino acids. Trimming shortened V by 1 base and J by 2 bases, and 12 bases separated the two germline ends. CDR1 is MDHEN and CDR2 is SYDVKM in the germline V gene. As DNA, the CDR3 is TGTGCCAGCAGTTTATTAGGCGGGCTTACCTACGAGCAGTACTTC. This sequence encodes CASSLLGGLTYEQYF.

The rearrangement uses TRBV30 and TRBJ2-1, with 8 nucleotides matching TRBD2. Germline CDR1 GTSNPN, CDR2 SVGIG (reference sequence). V lost 7 bases to trimming and J lost 4 bases; unmatched junction nucleotides: 12. The length of the CDR3 is 15 residues. The DNA for the CDR3 is TGTGCCTCGTCGCCCTGGACTAGCAGGTACAATGAGCAGTTCTTC. Protein: CASSPWTSRYNEQFF. The variable domain in full, with the rest retrieved from reference TRBV30 and TRBJ2-1, is SQTIHQWPATLVQPVGSPLSLECTVEGTSNPNLYWYRQAAGRGLQLLFYSVGIGQISSEVPQNLSASRPQDRQFILSSKKLLLSDSGFYLCASSPWTSRYNEQFFGPGTRLTVL.

V is TRBV7-9 and J is TRBJ2-7; the D is unclear. CDR3 size: 11 residues. With 3 bases removed from V and 3 bases from J, the gap between germline ends came to 3 bases. Germline-derived CDR1 and CDR2 are SEHNR and FQNEAQ (reference sequence). The chain's CDR3 is CASSFLYEQYF. In DNA form, the CDR3 reads TGTGCCAGCAGCTTCCTCTACGAGCAGTACTTC.

This chain links TRBV2 with TRBJ2-1, with 10 bases that match TRBD2. V lost 5 bases and J lost 10; bases outside the gene matches: 2. CDR3 length: 12 residues. Germline CDR1 reads SNHLY; CDR2 reads FYNNEI. This chain's CDR3 is CASSSGGVEQFF. CDR3 sequence (DNA): TGTGCCAGCAGTAGCGGGGGGGTAGAGCAGTTCTTC.

The chain joins TRBV6-5 to TRBJ2-2; D ambiguous. The CDR3 has 13 amino acids. V was shortened by 2 bases and J by 1 base, with 2 bases between the two germline ends. CDR1 is MNHEY, CDR2 SVGAGI, per germline. CDR3 in DNA: TGTGCCAGCAGTTACCAGAACACCGGGGAGCTGTTTTTT. Translation gives CASSYQNTGELFF.

The V call is TRBV6-4, the J call TRBJ1-1; D ambiguous. From germline, CDR1 is MRHNA and CDR2 SNTAGT. V lost 6 bases and J lost 1, with 9 bases in between. This CDR3 is 13 amino acids long. CDR3 sequence (DNA): TGTGCCAGCAGCTCCCAAGAGAACACTGAAGCTTTCTTT. Encoded protein: CASSSQENTEAFF.

The chain uses TRBV28 and TRBJ2-7; 7 bases agree with TRBD1. Germline lookup yields CDR1 MDHEN and CDR2 SYDVKM. The CDR3 has 15 residues. Germline trimming cut 6 bases from V and 5 bases from J; bases unmatched to any gene: 13. This chain's CDR3 is CASSLWSTGRNEQYF. The CDR3 nucleotides are TGTGCCAGCAGCCTTTGGTCGACAGGGAGAAACGAGCAGTACTTC.

This chain links TRBV7-2 with TRBJ2-7; D perhaps matches TRBD1 (5 bases). The length of the CDR3 is 17 residues. Germline V gene lookup returns CDR1 SGHTA and CDR2 FQGNSA. Between the trimmed V and J ends, which lost 1 base and 3 bases, there was a span of 19 bases. The DNA of the CDR3 is TGTGCCAGCAGCTTAGTAAGGGGCCCGGGCCCCAACTACGAGCAGTACTTC. It specifies CASSLVRGPGPNYEQYF. Drawing the rest from reference TRBV7-2 and TRBJ2-7, the complete variable domain is GAGVSQSPSNKVTEKGKDVELRCDPISGHTALYWYRQSLGQGLEFLIYFQGNSAPDKSGLPSDRFSAERTGGSVSTLTIQRTQQEDSAVYLCASSLVRGPGPNYEQYFGPGTRLTVT.

The genes are TRBV19 and TRBJ1-2; 8 positions agree with TRBD1. CDR1 is LNHDA and CDR2 is SQIVND in the germline V gene (reference sequence). The trim removed 3 bases at V and 10 bases at J, leaving 7 bases unmatched. CDR3 size: 13 residues. The CDR3: CASSITETGDYTF. CDR3 in DNA: TGTGCCAGTAGTATTACGGAGACAGGGGACTACACCTTC. Filled out from reference TRBV19 and TRBJ1-2, the complete variable domain reads DGGITQSPKYLFRKEGQNVTLSCEQNLNHDAMYWYRQDPGQGLRLIYYSQIVNDFQKGDIAEGYSVSREKKESFPLTVTSAQKNPTAFYLCASSITETGDYTFGSGTRLTVV.

V gene TRBV7-8 combines with J gene TRBJ2-7; TRBD1 is a possible D gene (7 bases). V was trimmed by 0 bases and J by 3 bases, leaving 12 bases between them. CDR1 is SGHVS, CDR2 FQNEAQ, per germline. This CDR3 has 15 residues. The DNA for the CDR3 is TGTGCCAGCAGCTTAGCGCCAGGGGGGAGCTACGAGCAGTACTTC. It encodes CASSLAPGGSYEQYF.

The chain uses TRBV6-1 and TRBJ2-7; TRBD1 is a possible D gene (6 bases). Per germline, CDR1 MNHNS and CDR2 SASEGT. The CDR3 is 13 residues long. V lost 2 bases, J lost 2 bases, and 7 bases lay in between. Written as DNA, the CDR3 is TGTGCCAGCAGTGAATGGGACACCTACGAGCAGTACTTC. Translated: CASSEWDTYEQYF.

This chain links TRBV6-2 or TRBV6-3 with TRBJ2-1; a possible D gene is TRBD1 (6 bases). The ends were cut back, 3 bases at V and 0 bases at J, with 9 bases in the middle. The germline gives CDR1 MNHEY, CDR2 SVGEGT. This CDR3 is 15 amino acids long. The DNA for the CDR3 is TGTGCCAGCAGTTATAGGGGGAGCTCCTACAATGAGCAGTTCTTC. Protein product: CASSYRGSSYNEQFF.

The chain joins TRBV25-1 to TRBJ1-1; 7 nucleotides match TRBD1. This CDR3 region has 13 residues. V was pared by 11 bases and J by 4 bases, with 10 bases of the junction left unmatched. Germline V gene lookup returns CDR1 MGHDK and CDR2 SYGVNS. CDR3 loop: CASHRGGSTEAFF. CDR3 in DNA: TGTGCCTCTCACAGGGGCGGGAGCACTGAAGCTTTCTTT.